Below are 5 T cell receptor beta chains sequenced from a single sample in a study of cytomegalovirus exposure and HLA in healthy donors. PCR amplification relied on 60 Vbeta primers (plus 13 Jbeta primers). Repertoires were generated with immunoSEQ multiplex PCR, while TCRdb's copy carries only in-frame clones and drops some. The data hold about 120,000 clones, with almost 85% observed a single time. Sequencing used PBMCs. The receptors originated from a woman aged 18-35 years in good health and CMV-seronegative.

This chain links TRBV5-5 with TRBJ2-2, with D unresolved. Germline assignment: CDR1 SGHKS and CDR2 YYEKEE (reference sequence). The CDR3 extends over 14 amino acids. V was cut by 0 bases and J by 0 bases, with 3 bases left in between. Here the CDR3 reads CASSLGPNTGELFF. In DNA, the CDR3 is TGTGCCAGCAGCTTGGGGCCGAACACCGGGGAGCTGTTTTTT. Using reference TRBV5-5 and TRBJ2-2 for the parts outside the CDR3, the full variable domain is DAGVTQSPTHLIKTRGQQVTLRCSPISGHKSVSWYQQVLGQGPQFIFQYYEKEERGRGNFPDRFSARQFPNYSSELNVNALLLGDSALYLCASSLGPNTGELFFGEGSRLTVL.

V usage is TRBV11-2 and J usage is TRBJ2-5, with 8 positions matching TRBD2. Germline V lookup: CDR1 SGHAT, CDR2 FQNNGV. The CDR3 covers 17 residues. The V gene end was trimmed by 2 bases and the J gene end by 5 bases; junction bases not matched to a gene: 13. The CDR3 DNA reads as TGTGCCAGCAGCTTAACCGCCCTCTTAGCGGGGTGGGAGACCCAGTACTTC. This sequence encodes CASSLTALLAGWETQYF.

This clone was seen a single time. The chain recombines TRBV5-4 with TRBJ1-6, with D hard to call. Looked up from germline, CDR1 is SGHNT and CDR2 is YYREEE (reference sequence). V gave up 1 base and J gave up 1 base, with 12 bases separating them. The CDR3 contains 17 residues. The CDR3 loop reads CASSLQAGSSYNSPLHF. The CDR3 DNA reads TGTGCCAGCAGCTTGCAAGCGGGCAGTTCCTATAATTCACCCCTCCACTTT.

A note on this clone: Other DNA sequences from this sample encode an identical CDR3 as well. J is TRBJ1-6 and V is TRBV18, with TRBD1 identical over 7 bases. The trim removed 1 base at V and 6 bases at J, leaving 0 bases unmatched. The CDR3 contains 14 residues. CDR1 is KGHSH and CDR2 is LQKENI in the germline V gene. The CDR3 DNA is TGTGCCAGCTCACCACGACAGGGTAATTCACCCCTCCACTTT. It yields the protein CASSPRQGNSPLHF.

This chain links TRBV6-5 with TRBJ1-6; no clear D. Trimming removed 8 bases at V and 6 bases at J, with 8 bases between. The V gene's germline CDR1 is MNHEY and CDR2 SVGAGI. The CDR3 runs 12 residues. The chain's CDR3 is CASRPGNSPLHF. CDR3 in DNA: TGTGCCAGCCGCCCGGGTAATTCACCCCTCCACTTT.